The clone carrying this T cell receptor (beta chain) occurred a few times. Its target is unknown. Quantitative 5'-RACE with molecular barcodes was used to make the TCR beta libraries. TCRdb used MiXCR to reprocess the 5' RACE reads, holding one entry per CDR3 protein. The table shows a few hundred thousand distinct CDR3 sequences, with 15% to 20% occurring only once. These data come from a study of CD8 T cells in ankylosing spondylitis. General observations from the study: The authors reported significant enrichment of disease-linked clones in matched ankylosing spondylitis synovial fluid. Among TCR beta sequences, a motif of eight or nine highly homologous variants appeared characteristic of ankylosing spondylitis blood.

The sequence was collected from a male donor with ankylosing spondylitis or in good health (not recorded which). Sequencing used blood, either unsorted or a sorted T cell fraction (not recorded which).

The CDR3 DNA reads TGCAGCGTTGAAACCGGGACAGGGGTCTACAATGAGCAGTTCTTC. Translated, it gives CSVETGTGVYNEQFF. This chain uses TRBV29-1 with TRBJ2-1; 10 bases are shared with TRBD1. This CDR3 is 15 amino acids long. The V and J ends lost 2 bases and 3 bases, in that order; junction bases with no gene match: 4. Germline-derived CDR1 and CDR2 are SQVTM and ANQGSEA.